This TCR beta chain was retrieved from a study of blood T cell repertoires in COVID-19. Across the whole study: The United States, Italy and Spain supplied acute and convalescent COVID-19 samples.

V shed 5 bases, J shed 8 bases, and the junction held 8 bases outside the gene matches. The germline CDR1 and CDR2 sequences are LNHDA and SQIVND (reference sequence). The CDR3 sequence is 14 residues long. Original analysis: Reference gene primer amplification gave estimated nucleated cell counts. Here immunoSEQ multiplex PCR was the method, and the copy in TCRdb shows in-frame clones only, minus some. That table gives V, J and clone size, and the DNA gave D and trimming. The table shows almost 55,000 clones, with 80% to 90% occurring only once. This clonotype was sampled from a human donor in a cohort sampled during active COVID-19. Sequenced sample: peripheral blood. The chain employs TRBV19 and TRBJ2-1; 8 bases fit TRBD2. The CDR3 spells CASSLSGGADEQFF. For the CDR3, the DNA is TGTGCCAGTAGTCTTTCGGGAGGGGCGGATGAGCAGTTCTTC.